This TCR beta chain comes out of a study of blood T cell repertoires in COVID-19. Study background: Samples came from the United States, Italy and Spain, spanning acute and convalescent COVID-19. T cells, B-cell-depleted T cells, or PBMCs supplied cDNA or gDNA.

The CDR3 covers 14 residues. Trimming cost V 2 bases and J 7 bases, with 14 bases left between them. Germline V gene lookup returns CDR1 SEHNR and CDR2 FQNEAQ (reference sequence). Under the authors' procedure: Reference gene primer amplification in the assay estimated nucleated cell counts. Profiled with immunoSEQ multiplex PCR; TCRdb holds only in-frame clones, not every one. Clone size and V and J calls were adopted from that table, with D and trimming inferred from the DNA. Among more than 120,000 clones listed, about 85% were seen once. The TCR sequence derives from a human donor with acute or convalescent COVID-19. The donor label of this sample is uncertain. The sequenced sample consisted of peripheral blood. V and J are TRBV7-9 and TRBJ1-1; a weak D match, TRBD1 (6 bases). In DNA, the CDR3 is TGTGCCAGCAGCTTAAAGACAGGAGCCTTTGAAGCTTTCTTT. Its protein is CASSLKTGAFEAFF.